A selection of T cell receptor beta chains follows, all from one sample in a study of Graves' ophthalmopathy and Graves' hyperthyroidism. TCRdb re-called the multiplex PCR reads with MiXCR, one entry per CDR3 protein. Of approximately 1.2 million distinct CDR3 sequences listed, approximately 35% are singletons. Sequenced: peripheral blood or thyroid tissue (not recorded which). Every receptor here comes from an adult man with Graves' hyperthyroidism. CDR3s leave out the opening cysteine and the closing phenylalanine or tryptophan.

V,J,CDR3
TRBV2,TRBJ1-1,ASIELGGGTEAF
TRBV20-1,TRBJ1-6,SARDKTGPSSPLH
TRBV7-9,TRBJ2-2,ASRRITGAHTGELF
TRBV6-5,TRBJ2-7,ASSWRGQNEQY
TRBV2,TRBJ1-2,ASSEAGHGYT
TRBV10-3,TRBJ2-2,AISEPGLAGTNTGELF
TRBV7-2,TRBJ1-5,ASRASVSNQPQH
TRBV7-2,TRBJ2-2,ASSSLWGPGELF
TRBV11-2,TRBJ2-5,ASSLDTGFGETQY
TRBV15,TRBJ2-7,ATSSQGAGGGEQY
TRBV15,TRBJ2-6,ATSRDSGQGANVLT
TRBV9,TRBJ2-2,ASSVRTGGTGELF
TRBV15,TRBJ1-1,ATSTNRGRTSEAF
TRBV9,TRBJ1-4,ASEGGDTEKLF
TRBV7-6,TRBJ2-7,ASSLQASDYEQY
TRBV6-2/TRBV6-3,TRBJ2-5,ASGLPTGGFQETQY
TRBV7-9,TRBJ1-4,ASSSLTGRRTKKLF
TRBV28,TRBJ1-5,ASSPGTVDQPQH
TRBV9,TRBJ1-1,ASSLKWGGEAF
TRBV5-1,TRBJ2-6,ASTLGNSGANVLT
TRBV2,TRBJ1-2,ASKMQGIGGYT
TRBV7-2,TRBJ1-2,ASSEPGQYNYGYT
TRBV14,TRBJ1-2,ASSSGSGHYGYT
TRBV7-8,TRBJ2-3,ASSAQASTDTQY
TRBV7-6,TRBJ2-7,ASSPGTPSYEQY
TRBV9,TRBJ1-5,ASSVGPQNQPQH
TRBV4-3,TRBJ1-5,ASSHGQGDQPQH
TRBV7-2,TRBJ1-5,ASSLVGLGQPQH